These T cell receptor beta chains were read from a single sample in a study of T cells after yellow fever vaccination. TCRdb analysed the 5' RACE reads with MiXCR anew, one entry per CDR3 protein. This sample carries about 26,000 distinct CDR3 sequences, 4% to 5% of them seen once, and the ten largest clones take roughly two fifths. Source: PBMCs, either bulk or a sorted T-cell subset (CD4+, CD8+, memory, or dextramer-sorted; not recorded which), taken on the day of the yellow fever booster vaccination. The origin of the receptors is a man aged 18 to 29 who received the YFV17D yellow fever vaccine. Each CDR3 is given with its conserved first and last residue. A D gene is named only where the DNA matches it firmly. For some rows the clone size is stated as once, few or many, or as a class when expanded; others skip it.

TRBV20-1	NA	many	TRBJ2-1	TGCAGTGCTAGAGGGGAAATGCGCAGTTTTCAGTTCTTC	CSARGEMRSFQFF
TRBV15	TRBD2	many	TRBJ2-5	TGTGCCACCAGCAGAGATCTAGCGGGGGAGACCCAGTACTTC	CATSRDLAGETQYF
TRBV4-3	NA	many	TRBJ2-1	TGCGCCAGCAGCCAAGACAGGGGGGGGAATGAGCAGTTCTTC	CASSQDRGGNEQFF
TRBV7-9	NA	few	TRBJ1-3	TGTGCCAGCAGCCGCAGGGATACTGGAAACACCATATATTTT	CASSRRDTGNTIYF
TRBV7-2	NA	few	TRBJ2-7	TGTGCCAGCAGCTCAATAGGCGGGGCGCGGAACCAGTACTTC	CASSSIGGARNQYF
TRBV10-3	TRBD1	NA	TRBJ2-5	TGTGCCATCAGTGAGTCGGAGGGGACAGGGCGAGAGACCCAGTACTTC	CAISESEGTGRETQYF
TRBV11-2	NA	many	TRBJ2-7	TGTGCCAGCAGCCTCTCCCGGGACAAGAAGTACTTC	CASSLSRDKKYF
TRBV12-3/TRBV12-4	NA	many	TRBJ2-2	TGTGCCAGCAGTTCCCCTTCCCTGAACACCGGGGAGCTGTTTTTT	CASSSPSLNTGELFF
TRBV7-2	NA	many	TRBJ2-6	TGTGCCAGCAGTTACCCGGGACACCACTCTGGGGCCAACGTCCTGACTTTC	CASSYPGHHSGANVLTF
TRBV6-2/TRBV6-3	NA	many	TRBJ2-2	TGTGCCAGCGGCAATAATTACGGGGAGCTGTTTTTT	CASGNNYGELFF
TRBV29-1	NA	many	TRBJ1-1	TGCAGCGCCCGCCGGGGGGGCACTGAAGCTTTCTTT	CSARRGGTEAFF
TRBV7-2	NA	many	TRBJ2-2	TGTGCCAGCAGGGGGACGGGGAACACCGGGGAGCTGTTTTTT	CASRGTGNTGELFF
TRBV27	TRBD1	many	TRBJ1-6	TGTGCCAGCAGTTTATCGGGGACAGGGAATTCACCCCTCCACTTT	CASSLSGTGNSPLHF
TRBV25-1	NA	few	TRBJ1-1	TGTGCCAGCAGTTCCCCTGACAGGAGGGGTGAAGCTTTCTTT	CASSSPDRRGEAFF
TRBV6-5	NA	medium-sized	TRBJ1-2	TGTGCCAGCAGCCTATACACCGGGACCCCTAATGGCTACACCTTC	CASSLYTGTPNGYTF
TRBV12-3/TRBV12-4	NA	many	TRBJ1-1	TGTGCCAGCAGTCCGCAACCGACAGGGAACACTGAAGCTTTCTTT	CASSPQPTGNTEAFF
TRBV15	NA	many	TRBJ1-2	TGTGCCACCAGCAGGCCCCGGGCAGGGAGACCCAATGGCTACACCTTC	CATSRPRAGRPNGYTF
TRBV13	NA	many	TRBJ2-4	TGTGCCAGCAGCCCAAGCTCCGGGTCGGGCATTCAGTACTTC	CASSPSSGSGIQYF
TRBV12-3/TRBV12-4	NA	many	TRBJ1-1	TGTGCCAGCAGTCCCAATCGGCATACTGAAGCTTTCTTT	CASSPNRHTEAFF
TRBV6-2/TRBV6-3	NA	few	TRBJ2-1	TGTGCCAGCAGCCCGCACGTGGGGAAAAATGAGCAGTTCTTC	CASSPHVGKNEQFF
TRBV7-3	NA	few	TRBJ2-2	TGTGCCAGCAGCCCCGGACAGCACACCGGGGAGCTGTTTTTT	CASSPGQHTGELFF
TRBV5-1	NA	many	TRBJ2-6	TGCGCCAGCTTCCTACAGGGCGGGGTCCTGACTTTC	CASFLQGGVLTF
TRBV7-2	TRBD2	many	TRBJ2-7	TGTGCCAGCAGCTATAATAGCGGGGGGCCCTACGAGCAGTACTTC	CASSYNSGGPYEQYF
TRBV5-1	TRBD2	NA	TRBJ2-3	TGCGCCAGCAGCTTCACTAGCGGCACAGATACGCAGTATTTT	CASSFTSGTDTQYF
TRBV6-2/TRBV6-3	TRBD1	NA	TRBJ1-5	TGTGCCAGCAGAAATACAGGGGGCGGACAGCCCCAGCATTTT	CASRNTGGGQPQHF
TRBV20-1	NA	many	TRBJ2-3	TGCAGTGCTAGGGCAGCCGAAGGAATTACAGATACGCAGTATTTT	CSARAAEGITDTQYF
TRBV11-3	NA	NA	TRBJ2-7	TGTGCCAGCAGCTCCACCCCCACCTACGAGAAGTACTTC	CASSSTPTYEKYF
TRBV7-2	NA	many	TRBJ1-5	TGTGCCAGCAGCTTTTTGGTGTCAGGGCCTCAGCCCCAGCATTTT	CASSFLVSGPQPQHF
TRBV28	TRBD2	NA	TRBJ2-7	TGTGCCAGCCAGACTAGCGGGCACTCCTACAAGCAGTACTTC	CASQTSGHSYKQYF
TRBV10-3	NA	few	TRBJ1-6	TGTGCCATCACTCCCTTCGACAATTCACCCCTCCACTTT	CAITPFDNSPLHF
TRBV7-2	NA	many	TRBJ2-5	TGTGCCAGCCTGGACGGCCCCTATCCTCAAGAGACCCAGTACTTC	CASLDGPYPQETQYF
TRBV7-2	TRBD2	many	TRBJ2-1	TGTGCCAGCAGCCCGACTAGCGGGGGGCCCAAGCAGTTCTTC	CASSPTSGGPKQFF
TRBV29-1	TRBD1	many	TRBJ1-4	TGCAGCGTTGGACAGGGGGGAGAAAAACTGTTTTTT	CSVGQGGEKLFF
TRBV11-2	TRBD1	many	TRBJ2-4	TGTGCCAGCGGAGCCGGTTGGACAGGAGAGAGCGTTAGGGCCAAAAACATTCAGTACTTC	CASGAGWTGESVRAKNIQYF
TRBV5-1	TRBD2	many	TRBJ2-1	TGCGCCAGCAGCCCGGGAGGGACTAATGCCGAGCAGTTCTTC	CASSPGGTNAEQFF
TRBV3-1	TRBD2	many	TRBJ2-3	TGTGCCAGCAGCCAAGGGGTAGCGGGGGGATATACGCAGTATTTT	CASSQGVAGGYTQYF
TRBV5-1	NA	many	TRBJ1-1	TGCGCCAGCAGCGCCGGGACGCTGAACACTGAAGCTTTCTTT	CASSAGTLNTEAFF
TRBV20-1	TRBD2	many	TRBJ2-3	TGCAGTGTCCATAGCGGGGGGGACACAGATACGCAGTATTTT	CSVHSGGDTDTQYF
TRBV20-1	NA	many	TRBJ2-2	TGCAGTGCTAGAGTTCACCTCACCGGGGAGCTGTTTTTT	CSARVHLTGELFF
TRBV7-2	NA	many	TRBJ1-5	TGTGCCAGCAGCTTAGGAATGACCAAGCCCCAGCATTTT	CASSLGMTKPQHF
TRBV7-2	NA	many	TRBJ2-7	TGTGCCAGCAGCTCCCGGGACAAACACTACGAGCAGTACTTC	CASSSRDKHYEQYF
TRBV19	NA	NA	TRBJ2-3	TGTGCCAGTAGTGCGGCTGCGGGGGCCACGCAGTATTTT	CASSAAAGATQYF
TRBV7-2	NA	many	TRBJ2-3	TGTGCCAGCAGGCCTCAAGCAGATACGCAGTATTTT	CASRPQADTQYF
TRBV15	NA	many	TRBJ2-2	TGTGCCACCAGCAGCCAGGGGTCCTCTCAATTTTTTACCGGGGAGCTGTTTTTT	CATSSQGSSQFFTGELFF
TRBV5-1	TRBD1	many	TRBJ1-2	TGCGCCAGCAGCATCCTGGGACAGGGGGGAACTTCTGGCTACACCTTC	CASSILGQGGTSGYTF
TRBV12-3/TRBV12-4	NA	many	TRBJ2-1	TGTGCCAGCAGTTTGTGGGGGGCGCTTGAGCAGTTCTTC	CASSLWGALEQFF
TRBV5-1	NA	many	TRBJ2-7	TGCGCCAGCAGCTTGGGTCTGAGGGGGGACGAGCAGTACTTC	CASSLGLRGDEQYF
TRBV20-1	TRBD1	many	TRBJ2-7	TGCAGTGCTAGAGTGGACAGGGGGCGCTACGAGCAGTACTTC	CSARVDRGRYEQYF
TRBV27	TRBD1	few	TRBJ1-1	TGTGCCAGCAGTGCCGCCGGGACAGGGGAGAAAGCTTTCTTT	CASSAAGTGEKAFF
TRBV12-3/TRBV12-4	NA	many	TRBJ1-4	TGTGCCAGCAGTTTTTCGGGAGAAAAACTGTTTTTT	CASSFSGEKLFF
TRBV11-2	NA	many	TRBJ2-3	TGTGCCAGCAGCCCGGTGGGCCTTACTCTCACAGATACGCAGTATTTT	CASSPVGLTLTDTQYF
TRBV7-9	TRBD2	many	TRBJ2-2	TGTGCCAGCAGCTCCGCGGGAGCAGAGACCGGGGAGCTGTTTTTT	CASSSAGAETGELFF
TRBV20-1	TRBD2	many	TRBJ2-1	TGCAGTGCTAGAGATAGGTCGGGGACTAGTCTTTACAATGAGCAGTTCTTC	CSARDRSGTSLYNEQFF
TRBV6-2/TRBV6-3	NA	many	TRBJ1-5	TGTGCCAGACATGACAGGACTAGCAATCAGCCCCAGCATTTT	CARHDRTSNQPQHF